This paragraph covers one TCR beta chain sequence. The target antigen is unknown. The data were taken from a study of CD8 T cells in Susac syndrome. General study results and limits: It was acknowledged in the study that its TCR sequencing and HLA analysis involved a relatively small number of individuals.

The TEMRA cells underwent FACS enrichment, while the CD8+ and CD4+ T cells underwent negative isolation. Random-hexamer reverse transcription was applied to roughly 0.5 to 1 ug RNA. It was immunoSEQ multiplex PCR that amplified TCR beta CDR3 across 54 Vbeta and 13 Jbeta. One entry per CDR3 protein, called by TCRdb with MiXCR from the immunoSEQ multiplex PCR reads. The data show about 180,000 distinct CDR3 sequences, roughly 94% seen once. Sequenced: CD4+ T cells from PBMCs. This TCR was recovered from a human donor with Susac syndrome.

The CDR3: CASSVGTGVRETQYF. For the CDR3, the DNA is TGTGCCAGCAGCGTAGGGACAGGGGTCAGGGAGACCCAGTACTTC. The J gene is TRBJ2-5, the V gene TRBV9, with 9 positions matching TRBD1. From germline, CDR1 is SGDLS and CDR2 YYNGEE. The CDR3 has 15 amino acids. The J segment lost 5 bases and the V segment lost 0 bases, leaving 5 bases of the junction unmatched.